The next 18 T cell receptor beta chains were all read from a single sample in a study of OX40 agonist ivuxolimab in advanced cancers. Produced via immunoSEQ multiplex PCR; TCRdb's table is partial and in-frame only. The data show fewer than 95,000 clones, around 90% seen once. Here the sequenced sample was CD4+ or CD8+ T cells sorted from blood, taken in a trial of the OX40 agonist ivuxolimab. These receptors all stem from an adult with an advanced solid tumor such as melanoma, head and neck, liver or kidney cancer.

The chain joins TRBV7-9 to TRBJ1-1, with 8 bases matching TRBD1. The J segment lost 1 base and the V segment lost 5 bases, leaving 9 bases of the junction unmatched. The CDR3 runs to 16 residues. The germline gives CDR1 SEHNR, CDR2 FQNEAQ (reference sequence). CDR3 region: CASSDQTGAPNTEAFF. CDR3 DNA: TGTGCCAGCAGCGATCAGACAGGGGCCCCGAACACTGAAGCTTTCTTT.

This chain uses TRBV7-8 with TRBJ2-7; tentatively, D is TRBD1 (5 bases). Germline lookup yields CDR1 SGHVS and CDR2 FQNEAQ. The CDR3 is 15 amino acids. Trimming removed 1 base from V and 2 bases from J, with 12 bases in between. The DNA of the CDR3 is TGTGCCAGCAGCTTAGGCCGTCAGACAGCCTACGAGCAGTACTTC. The encoded protein is CASSLGRQTAYEQYF.

The chain is built from TRBV19 and TRBJ1-5, with D possibly being TRBD1 (5 bases). V lost 1 base and J lost 1, with 8 bases in between. Germline CDR1 reads LNHDA; CDR2 reads SQIVND (reference sequence). The CDR3 is made up of 15 amino acids. The CDR3 nucleotides read TGTGCCAGTAGTATAGGCGGGGGAAGCAATCAGCCCCAGCATTTT. Encoded protein: CASSIGGGSNQPQHF.

This clone was counted a few times. This chain joins TRBV10-1 and TRBJ1-1; possibly TRBD1 for D (5 bases). The CDR3 has 13 amino acids. Per germline, CDR1 WNHNN and CDR2 SYGVQD (reference sequence). Trimming cost V 8 bases and J 1 base, with 11 bases left between them. The CDR3 DNA follows: TGCGCCAGCTCCGGGGGGTGGAACACTGAAGCTTTCTTT. This gives the protein CASSGGWNTEAFF.

The V and J genes are TRBV29-1 and TRBJ1-1; D call uncertain. V lost 7 bases to trimming and J lost 1 base, with 7 bases between them. The CDR3 loop spans 11 amino acids. CDR1 SQVTM and CDR2 ANQGSEA come from the germline V gene. The CDR3 sequence is CSDMKNTEAFF. DNA for the CDR3: TGCAGCGATATGAAGAACACTGAAGCTTTCTTT.

This chain connects TRBV5-8 to TRBJ1-2; perhaps TRBD1 as D (6 bases). V was trimmed by 0 bases and J by 7 bases, leaving 19 bases between them. The CDR3 runs 16 residues. Germline V CDR1 and CDR2: SGHTS, YDEGEE. CDR3 bases: TGTGCCAGCAGCTTGGCCCCCAACAGGGATCGTAGTGGCTACACCTTC. Translating gives CASSLAPNRDRSGYTF.

The chain joins TRBV30 to TRBJ1-5; 7 bases align to TRBD1. This CDR3 contains 14 residues. The ends lost 2 bases at V and 3 bases at J; junction bases unmatched: 4. The germline CDR1 and CDR2 sequences are GTSNPN and SVGIG (reference sequence). The CDR3 DNA reads as TGTGCCTGGAGTAAGGGGGCTACCAATCAGCCCCAGCATTTT. Protein: CAWSKGATNQPQHF.

V is TRBV14 and J is TRBJ1-2, with D uncertain. The CDR3 is 13 residues long. V was shortened by 1 base and J by 6 bases, with 9 bases between the two germline ends. Looked up from germline, CDR1 is SGHDN and CDR2 is FVKESK. The CDR3 DNA reads TGTGCCAGCAGCCAAGTTATGAGAGATGGCTACACCTTC. It codes for CASSQVMRDGYTF.

The rearrangement links TRBV7-8 to TRBJ2-7; D unresolved. V was shortened by 5 bases and J by 1 base, with 15 bases between the two germline ends. Looked up from germline, CDR1 is SGHVS and CDR2 is FQNEAQ. The CDR3 has 15 residues. Here the CDR3 reads CASSHKVSHSYEQYF. The CDR3 nucleotides read TGTGCCAGCAGCCATAAGGTTTCCCATTCCTACGAGCAGTACTTC.

The V gene is TRBV6-6, the J gene TRBJ2-7; no clear D. The CDR3 length is 13 residues. V gave up 4 bases and J gave up 7 bases, with 14 bases separating them. From germline, CDR1 is MNHNY and CDR2 SVGAGI (reference sequence). The CDR3, as DNA: TGTGCCAGCAGTTTGCTCGGACCATGGGAGCAGTACTTC. Translated: CASSLLGPWEQYF.

This chain connects TRBV6-5 to TRBJ2-2; no clear D. The CDR3 has 12 residues. V lost 6 bases and J 7 bases, leaving 9 bases between the germline ends. From germline, CDR1 is MNHEY and CDR2 SVGAGI. The CDR3 DNA reads as TGTGCCAGCAGCATCGACGGCGGGGAGCTGTTTTTT. It yields the protein CASSIDGGELFF.

This clone was detected a few times. The chain combines TRBV9 with TRBJ2-2, with D tentatively TRBD2 (5 bases). CDR3 length: 13 residues. V was clipped by 0 bases and J by 8 bases, with 8 bases between them. CDR1 is SGDLS and CDR2 is YYNGEE in the germline V gene. CDR3 DNA: TGTGCCAGCAGCGTAGACCTAGCTGGGGAGCTGTTTTTT. Translation gives CASSVDLAGELFF.

The chain links TRBV11-2 to TRBJ2-7, with unresolved D. Germline values: CDR1 SGHAT, CDR2 FQNNGV. This CDR3 is 12 amino acids long. V gave up 1 base and J gave up 5 bases, with 6 bases separating them. CDR3 protein: CASSLGYNEQYF. DNA of the CDR3: TGTGCCAGCAGCTTAGGCTATAACGAGCAGTACTTC. The full variable domain, completed using reference TRBV11-2 and TRBJ2-7, is EAGVAQSPRYKIIEKRQSVAFWCNPISGHATLYWYQQILGQGPKLLIQFQNNGVVDDSQLPKDRFSAERLKGVDSTLKIQPAKLEDSAVYLCASSLGYNEQYFGPGTRLTVT.

This sequence joins TRBV25-1 and TRBJ1-2, with 8 nucleotides matching TRBD1. There are 15 residues in the CDR3. The trim removed 5 bases at V and 4 bases at J, leaving 9 bases unmatched. Germline V gives CDR1 MGHDK, CDR2 SYGVNS. The DNA for the CDR3 is TGTGCCAGCAGTCCGCGGACAGGGAAGGGCTATGGCTACACCTTC. Translated, it gives CASSPRTGKGYGYTF.

The CDR3 sequence: CASSESLAGGRYNEQFF. The CDR3 nucleotides are TGCGCCAGCAGTGAGTCTTTAGCGGGAGGGCGGTACAATGAGCAGTTCTTC. The chain recombines TRBV10-1 with TRBJ2-1; 11 bases fit TRBD2. The CDR3 covers 17 residues. CDR1 is WNHNN and CDR2 is SYGVQD in the germline V gene (reference sequence). V gave up 0 bases and J gave up 4 bases; unmatched junction bases: 5.

The chain uses TRBV18 and TRBJ2-7, with no clear D. There are 13 residues in the CDR3. V lost 3 bases, J lost 0 bases, and 6 bases lay in between. Germline V gene sequence: CDR1 KGHSH, CDR2 LQKENI. CDR3 sequence (DNA): TGTGCCAGCTCACCGGCCGGCTCCTACGAGCAGTACTTC. Translation gives CASSPAGSYEQYF.

The J gene is TRBJ2-7, the V gene TRBV10-3; TRBD1 aligns across 10 bases. The CDR3 sequence is 16 residues long. V dropped 0 bases and J dropped 5; count of bases not matched to a gene: 7. Germline V gene lookup returns CDR1 ENHRY and CDR2 SYGVKD. The CDR3 region has the DNA TGTGCCATCAGTGAGTCCAGGGACAGGGGAGGGAACGAGCAGTACTTC. It codes for CAISESRDRGGNEQYF.

This clone was detected only a few times. CDR3 in DNA: TGTGCCAGCAGTCAGTATGCAACTAATGAAAAACTGTTTTTT. Amino acid sequence: CASSQYATNEKLFF. The chain carries TRBV27 and TRBJ1-4; D not certain. Trimming cost V 5 bases and J 0 bases, with 7 bases left between them. Germline assignment: CDR1 MNHEY and CDR2 SMNVEV (reference sequence). The CDR3 spans 14 residues.